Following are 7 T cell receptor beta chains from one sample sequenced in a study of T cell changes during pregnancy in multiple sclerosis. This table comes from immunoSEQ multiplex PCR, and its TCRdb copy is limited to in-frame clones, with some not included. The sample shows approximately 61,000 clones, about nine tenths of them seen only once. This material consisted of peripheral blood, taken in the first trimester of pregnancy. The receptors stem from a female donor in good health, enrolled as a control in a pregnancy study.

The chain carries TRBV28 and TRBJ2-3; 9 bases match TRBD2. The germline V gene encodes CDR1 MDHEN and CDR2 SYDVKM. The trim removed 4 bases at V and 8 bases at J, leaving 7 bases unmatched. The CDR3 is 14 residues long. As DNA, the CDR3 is TGTGCCAGCAGTTCCCCTAGCGGGGTCCCTACGCAGTATTTT. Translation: CASSSPSGVPTQYF.

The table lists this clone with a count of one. The CDR3 loop reads CASSLSGQTYEQYF. CDR3 sequence (DNA): TGTGCCAGCAGTTTATCTGGGCAGACCTACGAGCAGTACTTC. J is TRBJ2-7 and V is TRBV28; no firm D call. Germline values: CDR1 MDHEN, CDR2 SYDVKM. V gave up 1 base and J gave up 2 bases, with 9 bases separating them. The CDR3 is made up of 14 amino acids.

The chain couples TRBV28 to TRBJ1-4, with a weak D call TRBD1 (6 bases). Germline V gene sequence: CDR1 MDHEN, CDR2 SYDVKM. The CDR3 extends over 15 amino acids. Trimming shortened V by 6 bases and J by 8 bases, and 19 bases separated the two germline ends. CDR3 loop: CASRARQARWEKLFF. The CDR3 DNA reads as TGTGCCAGCAGAGCAAGACAGGCTCGTTGGGAAAAACTGTTTTTT. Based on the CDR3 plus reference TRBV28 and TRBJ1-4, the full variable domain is DVKVTQSSRYLVKRTGEKVFLECVQDMDHENMFWYRQDPGLGLRLIYFSYDVKMKEKGDIPEGYSVSREKKERFSLILESASTNQTSMYLCASRARQARWEKLFFGSGTQLSVL.

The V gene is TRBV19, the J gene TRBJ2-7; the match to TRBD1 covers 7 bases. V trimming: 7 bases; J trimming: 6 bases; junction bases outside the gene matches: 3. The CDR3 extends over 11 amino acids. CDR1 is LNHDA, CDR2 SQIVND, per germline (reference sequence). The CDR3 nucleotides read TGTGCCAGTAACGACAGGGTCGAGCAGTACTTC. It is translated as CASNDRVEQYF.

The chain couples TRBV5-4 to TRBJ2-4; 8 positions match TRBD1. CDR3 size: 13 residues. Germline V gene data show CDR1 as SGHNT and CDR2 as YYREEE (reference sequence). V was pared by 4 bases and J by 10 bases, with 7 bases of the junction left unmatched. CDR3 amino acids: CASSTQDRGIQYF. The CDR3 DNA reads TGTGCCAGCAGCACCCAAGACAGGGGAATTCAGTACTTC.

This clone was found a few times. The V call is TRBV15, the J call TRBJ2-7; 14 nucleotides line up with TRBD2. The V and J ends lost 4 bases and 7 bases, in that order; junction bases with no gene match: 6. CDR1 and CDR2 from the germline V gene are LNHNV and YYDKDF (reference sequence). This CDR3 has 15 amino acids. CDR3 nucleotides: TGTGCCACCAGCAAAAGGACTAGCGGGGGGTTTGAGCAGTACTTC. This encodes CATSKRTSGGFEQYF.

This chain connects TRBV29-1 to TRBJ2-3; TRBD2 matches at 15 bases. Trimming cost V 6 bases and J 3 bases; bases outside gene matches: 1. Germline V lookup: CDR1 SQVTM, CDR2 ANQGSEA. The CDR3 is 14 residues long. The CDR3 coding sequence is TGCAGCGTCGGGACTAGCGGGAGGACAGATACGCAGTATTTT. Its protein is CSVGTSGRTDTQYF.